The next 30 T cell receptor beta chains were all read from a single sample in a study of control samples from healthy donors and cancer patients. Data came from immunoSEQ multiplex PCR; TCRdb stores just in-frame clones and leaves some out. This table holds about 130,000 clones, approximately 90% found once. Sequenced material: blood. The receptors shown here come from a man over 45 in good health.

The rearrangement links TRBV12-3 or TRBV12-4 to TRBJ2-7, with a tentative D call TRBD2 (5 bases). Deletions cut 4 bases from V and 2 bases from J, with 9 bases between. CDR3 length equals 13 residues. DNA of the CDR3: TGTGCCAGCAGTTCTGGACTCGCCTACGAGCAGTACTTC. Protein sequence: CASSSGLAYEQYF.

The V gene is TRBV6-6, the J gene TRBJ1-2; perhaps TRBD1 as D (5 bases). Per germline, CDR1 MNHNY and CDR2 SVGAGI (reference sequence). The CDR3 has 13 amino acids. Trimming removed 7 bases at V and 4 bases at J, with 13 bases between. The DNA for the CDR3 is TGTGCCAGCACCCTCGACAGCCTCTATGGCTACACCTTC. Translating it yields CASTLDSLYGYTF.

The V gene is TRBV4-1, the J gene TRBJ2-7; a weak D match, TRBD1 (5 bases). Trimming removed 3 bases at V and 0 bases at J, with 15 bases between. The CDR3 sequence is 16 residues long. CDR1 and CDR2 (germline): MGHRA, YSYEKL. The CDR3 region has the DNA TGCGCCAGCAGCCATCCTGGGGCAGGTGGCTCCTACGAGCAGTACTTC. Protein product: CASSHPGAGGSYEQYF.

CDR3 sequence reads: CASSLSRDQPQHF. The CDR3 bases are TGTGCCAGCAGCTTGTCAAGGGACCAGCCCCAGCATTTT. V and J are TRBV11-2 and TRBJ1-5; TRBD1 is a possible D gene (5 bases). Germline CDR1 is SGHAT and CDR2 is FQNNGV. The V end was cut by 3 bases, the J end by 7 bases, with 10 bases between. The CDR3 spans 13 residues.

This chain uses TRBV11-1 with TRBJ1-2; D is possibly TRBD1 (5 bases). The V gene's germline CDR1 is SGHAT and CDR2 FQDESV (reference sequence). Trimming stripped 5 bases from V and 3 bases from J, with 16 bases between. CDR3 length equals 15 residues. In DNA form, the CDR3 reads TGTGCCAGCAGCGTTGGGGCAGAGGGAGACTATGGCTACACCTTC. Translating gives CASSVGAEGDYGYTF. Combining the CDR3 with reference TRBV11-1 and TRBJ1-2 gives the whole variable domain EAEVAQSPRYKITEKSQAVAFWCDPISGHATLYWYRQILGQGPELLVQFQDESVVDDSQLPKDRFSAERLKGVDSTLKIQPAELGDSAMYLCASSVGAEGDYGYTFGSGTRLTVV.

This clone was seen once. The chain links TRBV2 to TRBJ2-1; D is uncertain. This CDR3 has 13 amino acids. Per the germline V gene, CDR1 is SNHLY and CDR2 is FYNNEI. The ends were cut back, 4 bases at V and 3 bases at J, with 7 bases in the middle. CDR3 coding DNA: TGTGCCAGCAGTGGCCTTGTCTACAATGAGCAGTTCTTC. Its translation is CASSGLVYNEQFF.

The chain has TRBV30 and TRBJ1-1, with unresolved D. Per germline, CDR1 GTSNPN and CDR2 SVGIG (reference sequence). Trimming took 1 base from V and 0 from J, leaving 12 bases between them. There are 15 residues in the CDR3. The CDR3 loop reads CAWSGRLGLNTEAFF. In DNA, the CDR3 is TGTGCCTGGAGTGGCCGACTGGGATTGAACACTGAAGCTTTCTTT.

This clone was seen only once. V is TRBV20-1 and J is TRBJ1-6; D is uncertain. This CDR3 has 17 residues. Germline V gene data show CDR1 as DFQATT and CDR2 as SNEGSKA (reference sequence). Trimming took 3 bases from V and 0 from J, leaving 15 bases between them. The CDR3 reads CSASSLDPSSYNSPLHF. The CDR3 DNA follows: TGCAGTGCTAGTAGTTTGGACCCGAGCTCCTATAATTCACCCCTCCACTTT.

The chain carries TRBV18 and TRBJ1-5, with D uncertain. V lost 6 bases, J lost 1 base, and 13 bases lay in between. This CDR3 region has 15 residues. Per the germline V gene, CDR1 is KGHSH and CDR2 is LQKENI. CDR3 bases: TGTGCCAGCTCCACCGACCATGGGAGCAATCAGCCCCAGCATTTT. Translating gives CASSTDHGSNQPQHF.

The V gene is TRBV24-1, the J gene TRBJ2-2; no definite D call. CDR3 size: 15 residues. Looked up from germline, CDR1 is KGHDR and CDR2 is SFDVKD. Trimming stripped 7 bases from V and 4 bases from J, with 15 bases between. Here the CDR3 reads CATSQAGPLTGELFF. CDR3 sequence (DNA): TGTGCCACCAGCCAGGCCGGGCCCCTCACCGGGGAGCTGTTTTTT.

This clone was seen once. The chain joins TRBV3-1 (or the pseudogene TRBV3-2) to TRBJ1-5; D unresolved. Trimming shortened V by 0 bases and J by 4 bases, and 10 bases separated the two germline ends. Germline V gene sequence: CDR1 LGHDT, CDR2 YNNKEL (reference sequence). The CDR3 is made up of 15 amino acids. CDR3 protein: CASSQDMAFNQPQHF. In nucleotides, the CDR3 is TGTGCCAGCAGCCAAGATATGGCCTTTAATCAGCCCCAGCATTTT.

The chain employs TRBV28 and TRBJ2-3, with TRBD1 matching 10 bases. The CDR3 spans 16 residues. J gave up 5 bases and V 3 bases, and 8 bases lay outside the gene matches. CDR1 is MDHEN and CDR2 is SYDVKM in the germline V gene. CDR3 region: CASSFLGTGAEDTQYF. CDR3 DNA: TGTGCCAGCAGTTTTCTCGGGACAGGGGCGGAAGATACGCAGTATTTT.

The rearrangement uses TRBV27 and TRBJ1-5; D possibly corresponds to TRBD1 (5 bases). V lost 5 bases and J lost 0, with 11 bases in between. CDR3 length equals 15 residues. Germline values: CDR1 MNHEY, CDR2 SMNVEV (reference sequence). The CDR3 is CASSVDSYSNQPQHF. The CDR3 region has the DNA TGTGCCAGCAGTGTAGACAGCTATAGCAATCAGCCCCAGCATTTT.

V gene TRBV28 combines with J gene TRBJ1-6; TRBD1 matches 7 bases. The CDR3 is made up of 17 amino acids. Losses at the gene ends were 4 bases for V and 7 bases for J; bases not matched to a gene: 13. The germline V gene has CDR1 MDHEN and CDR2 SYDVKM. The CDR3, as DNA: TGTGCCAGCAGTTCTGCCGACAGGGCCTACTACAATTCACCCCTCCACTTT. This translates into CASSSADRAYYNSPLHF.

This clone was seen only once. This chain connects TRBV11-2 to TRBJ2-3; 9 bases fit TRBD2. Germline values: CDR1 SGHAT, CDR2 FQNNGV. CDR3 length: 19 residues. The V and J ends lost 5 bases and 0 bases, in that order; junction bases with no gene match: 15. CDR3 amino acids: CASSHIWRGGLGSTDTQYF. DNA for the CDR3: TGTGCCAGCAGCCACATTTGGCGGGGGGGCCTAGGGAGCACAGATACGCAGTATTTT.

This rearrangement joins TRBV24-1 to TRBJ2-3; tentatively, D is TRBD2 (7 bases). The germline V gene encodes CDR1 KGHDR and CDR2 SFDVKD. Between the trimmed V and J ends, which lost 1 base and 4 bases, there was a span of 11 bases. CDR3 length equals 15 residues. This CDR3 is CATSDFGGQADTQYF. The DNA of the CDR3 is TGTGCCACCAGTGATTTCGGGGGGCAGGCAGATACGCAGTATTTT.

V usage is TRBV6-5 and J usage is TRBJ1-5; tentative D call: TRBD1 (6 bases). The CDR3 is 15 amino acids. The germline V gene has CDR1 MNHEY and CDR2 SVGAGI. V lost 5 bases, J lost 6 bases, and 17 bases lay in between. CDR3 in amino acids: CASSRDTHGSQPQHF. CDR3 in DNA: TGTGCCAGCAGTCGGGACACCCACGGGAGTCAGCCCCAGCATTTT.

The genes are TRBV7-8 and TRBJ1-2; D is unclear. Per the germline V gene, CDR1 is SGHVS and CDR2 is FQNEAQ. This CDR3 has 14 residues. Trimming removed 1 base at V and 2 bases at J, with 8 bases between. CDR3 nucleotides: TGTGCCAGCAGCTTAGTGGGTAGGAACTATGGCTACACCTTC. Translating gives CASSLVGRNYGYTF.

The chain has TRBV11-3 and TRBJ2-5, with a tentative D call TRBD1 (6 bases). V was pared by 5 bases and J by 3 bases, with 16 bases between. The CDR3 loop spans 15 amino acids. Germline CDR1 reads SGHNT; CDR2 reads YENEEA. CDR3: CASSLGQRREETQYF. CDR3 nucleotide sequence: TGTGCCAGCAGCCTCGGACAGAGAAGGGAAGAGACCCAGTACTTC. Variable domain in full (rest from reference TRBV11-3 and TRBJ2-5): EAGVVQSPRYKIIEKKQPVAFWCNPISGHNTLYWYLQNLGQGPELLIRYENEEAVDDSQLPKDRFSAERLKGVDSTLKIQPAELGDSAVYLCASSLGQRREETQYFGPGTRLLVL.

V is TRBV14 and J is TRBJ2-2; D ambiguous. The CDR3 sequence is 13 residues long. Germline V gives CDR1 SGHDN, CDR2 FVKESK. Trimming stripped 1 base from V and 6 bases from J, with 6 bases between. This CDR3 is CASSQVIAGELFF. DNA of the CDR3: TGTGCCAGCAGCCAAGTGATAGCCGGGGAGCTGTTTTTT.

The genes are TRBV7-9 and TRBJ1-2; 10 positions match TRBD1. V lost 5 bases and J lost 8; bases outside the gene matches: 8. Germline values: CDR1 SEHNR, CDR2 FQNEAQ (reference sequence). There are 14 residues in the CDR3. CDR3 DNA sequence: TGTGCCAGCAGCCCCGGGACAGGGGTTCGGGGCTACACCTTC. It is translated as CASSPGTGVRGYTF.

This rearrangement joins TRBV2 to TRBJ2-7; D unresolved. The ends were cut back, 8 bases at V and 2 bases at J, with 7 bases in the middle. The length of the CDR3 is 11 residues. Per germline, CDR1 SNHLY and CDR2 FYNNEI. CDR3 nucleotide sequence: TGTGCCAGCGGCCGCACCTACGAGCAGTACTTC. Protein: CASGRTYEQYF.

The chain recombines TRBV18 with TRBJ1-4, with 7 bases identical to TRBD1. The CDR3 loop spans 14 amino acids. After removal of 3 bases from V and 2 bases from J, the junction contained 0 bases not matched to a gene. The germline V gene encodes CDR1 KGHSH and CDR2 LQKENI. As DNA, the CDR3 is TGTGCCAGCTCACCGGGACAGACTAATGAAAAACTGTTTTTT. It encodes CASSPGQTNEKLFF.

In nucleotides, the CDR3 is TGCGCCAGCAGCTCATACCGGGCCGGGGAGCTGTTTTTT. It translates to CASSSYRAGELFF. The chain is built from TRBV5-1 and TRBJ2-2; D is unclear. This CDR3 spans 13 amino acids. The V end lost 3 bases, the J end lost 6 bases, and 9 bases lay between the germline ends. Per germline, CDR1 SGHRS and CDR2 YFSETQ.

This chain connects TRBV5-1 to TRBJ2-7; 11 nucleotides agree with TRBD1. The V segment lost 4 bases and the J segment 5 bases; nucleotides outside the gene matches: 5. The CDR3 extends over 14 amino acids. The germline gives CDR1 SGHRS, CDR2 YFSETQ. The CDR3 coding sequence is TGCGCCAGCAGCGCCGGACAGGGGGCTAACGAGCAGTACTTC. It specifies CASSAGQGANEQYF.

This chain uses TRBV9 with TRBJ2-7; possibly TRBD1 or TRBD2 for D (5 bases each). The V and J ends lost 4 bases and 3 bases respectively, with 14 bases between them. The germline V gene encodes CDR1 SGDLS and CDR2 YYNGEE. This CDR3 is built from 14 residues. The CDR3 DNA is TGTGCCAGCAGCCCCAGGGACGGATTCTACGAGCAGTACTTC. Protein sequence: CASSPRDGFYEQYF.

This chain joins TRBV27 and TRBJ2-2; TRBD2 matches 8 bases. CDR1 is MNHEY and CDR2 is SMNVEV in the germline V gene (reference sequence). Losses at the gene ends were 8 bases for V and 0 bases for J; bases not matched to a gene: 5. The CDR3 runs to 15 residues. The DNA for the CDR3 is TGTGCCAGCCATAGCGGGGCGTCGAACACCGGGGAGCTGTTTTTT. Its protein is CASHSGASNTGELFF.

The rearrangement joins TRBV13 to TRBJ2-3; D perhaps matches TRBD2 (6 bases). V was pared by 5 bases and J by 2 bases, with 14 bases between. The CDR3 extends over 15 amino acids. Germline V lookup: CDR1 PRHDT, CDR2 FYEKMQ (reference sequence). CDR3 DNA: TGTGCCAGCAGCCCTGGGGTAGCGGACACAGATACGCAGTATTTT. Encoded protein: CASSPGVADTDTQYF. Based on the CDR3 plus reference TRBV13 and TRBJ2-3, the full variable domain is AAGVIQSPRHLIKEKRETATLKCYPIPRHDTVYWYQQGPGQDPQFLISFYEKMQSDKGSIPDRFSAQQFSDYHSELNMSSLELGDSALYFCASSPGVADTDTQYFGPGTRLTVL.

In the case of this clone: This specimen includes other DNA sequences encoding the same CDR3. V usage is TRBV5-1 and J usage is TRBJ2-2; D gene uncertain. Germline CDR1 reads SGHRS; CDR2 reads YFSETQ. This CDR3 is 13 amino acids long. Trimming pared 0 bases from V and 1 base from J, leaving 1 base between. The CDR3 is CASSLGNTGELFF. The CDR3 nucleotides read TGCGCCAGCAGCTTGGGGAACACCGGGGAGCTGTTTTTT.

Only a few counts were recorded for this clone. The CDR3 loop reads CASSLRRGARDTQYF. CDR3 DNA: TGTGCCAGCAGCTTGCGCCGGGGGGCACGAGATACGCAGTATTTT. The rearrangement uses TRBV5-5 and TRBJ2-3; possibly TRBD2 for D (7 bases). This CDR3 is built from 15 residues. V lost 1 base to trimming and J lost 5 bases, with 14 bases between them. Germline V CDR1 and CDR2: SGHKS, YYEKEE (reference sequence).